The 14 T cell receptor beta chains below come from one sample, sequenced in a study of cytomegalovirus exposure and HLA in healthy donors. Method: immunoSEQ multiplex PCR; TCRdb's copy keeps in-frame clones and lacks some. Here the sample spans 150,000 to 180,000 clones, 85% to 90% being singletons. The sample consisted of PBMCs. The receptor source for this set is a human donor in good health.

The V call is TRBV5-1, the J call TRBJ1-2; 8 positions agree with TRBD1. V lost 2 bases, J lost 2 bases, and 5 bases stayed unmatched. Germline V gives CDR1 SGHRS, CDR2 YFSETQ. There are 15 residues in the CDR3. The CDR3 region has the DNA TGCGCCAGCAGCTTATGGGACAGGCGGAACTATGGCTACACCTTC. Amino acid sequence: CASSLWDRRNYGYTF.

The gene calls are TRBV9 and TRBJ1-2; TRBD1 aligns across 7 bases. This CDR3 contains 16 residues. With 0 bases clipped from V and 2 bases from J, the junction kept 7 bases outside the gene matches. Germline lookup yields CDR1 SGDLS and CDR2 YYNGEE. CDR3 sequence reads: CASSVGQGFMNYGYTF. CDR3 nucleotides: TGTGCCAGCAGCGTAGGACAGGGATTTATGAACTATGGCTACACCTTC.

The J gene is TRBJ2-3, the V gene TRBV27; 10 bases fit TRBD2. The germline gives CDR1 MNHEY, CDR2 SMNVEV (reference sequence). V was pared by 3 bases and J by 3 bases, with 9 bases of the junction left unmatched. The length of the CDR3 is 17 residues. The CDR3 loop is CASSFPAGGLRTDTQYF. DNA for the CDR3: TGTGCCAGCAGTTTTCCAGCGGGAGGGCTTAGGACAGATACGCAGTATTTT.

V usage is TRBV6-4 and J usage is TRBJ1-1, with 7 bases fitting TRBD1. The CDR3 spans 14 residues. The V gene end was trimmed by 6 bases and the J gene end by 5 bases; junction bases not matched to a gene: 9. From germline, CDR1 is MRHNA and CDR2 SNTAGT. CDR3 bases: TGTGCCAGCAGGAAACAGGGGTTTGTGACTGAAGCTTTCTTT. The encoded protein is CASRKQGFVTEAFF.

CDR3 loop: CASSHEISEQFF. The CDR3 nucleotides are TGTGCCAGCTCACACGAGATTAGTGAGCAGTTCTTC. The gene calls are TRBV18 and TRBJ2-1; D is ambiguous. Trimming pared 4 bases from V and 9 bases from J, leaving 10 bases between. Germline values: CDR1 KGHSH, CDR2 LQKENI. The CDR3 length is 12 residues.

The chain carries TRBV10-3 and TRBJ1-3; D unclear. Trimming took off 2 bases at V and 9 bases at J, with 20 bases between the two ends. The CDR3 has 16 residues. Germline V lookup: CDR1 ENHRY, CDR2 SYGVKD. The CDR3 loop reads CAISEPEQFTSATIYF. Here the CDR3 DNA reads TGTGCCATCAGTGAGCCAGAACAGTTTACGTCGGCCACCATATATTTT.

The chain combines TRBV27 with TRBJ2-2; 11 nucleotides agree with TRBD2. The CDR3 length is 17 residues. CDR1 MNHEY and CDR2 SMNVEV come from the germline V gene (reference sequence). The V segment lost 5 bases and the J segment 5 bases; nucleotides outside the gene matches: 10. The CDR3 is CASSPNVLAGVTGELFF. CDR3 in DNA: TGTGCCAGCAGTCCCAATGTACTAGCGGGGGTGACCGGGGAGCTGTTTTTT.

The CDR3 DNA reads TGCGCCAGCACCCCTCATTTACAGGGTTCCACTGAAGCTTTCTTT. Translation: CASTPHLQGSTEAFF. The chain links TRBV5-1 to TRBJ1-1, with D possibly being TRBD1 (6 bases). The V end was cut by 6 bases, the J end by 4 bases, with 19 bases between. This CDR3 contains 15 residues. CDR1 SGHRS and CDR2 YFSETQ come from the germline V gene.

This chain links TRBV19 with TRBJ2-7; TRBD1 matches 12 bases. Per the germline V gene, CDR1 is LNHDA and CDR2 is SQIVND (reference sequence). The CDR3 runs to 16 residues. V trimming: 2 bases; J trimming: 5 bases; junction bases outside the gene matches: 7. In nucleotides, the CDR3 is TGTGCCAGTAGTATAAATCCGGGACAGGGGGCCGACGAGCAGTACTTC. Translating gives CASSINPGQGADEQYF. Looking up the rest from reference TRBV19 and TRBJ2-7 gives the full variable domain: DGGITQSPKYLFRKEGQNVTLSCEQNLNHDAMYWYRQDPGQGLRLIYYSQIVNDFQKGDIAEGYSVSREKKESFPLTVTSAQKNPTAFYLCASSINPGQGADEQYFGPGTRLTVT.

This chain uses TRBV4-3 with TRBJ2-4; D gene ambiguous. The CDR3 spans 14 residues. CDR1 is LGHNA, CDR2 YSLEER, per germline. V was trimmed by 3 bases and J by 1 base, leaving 7 bases between them. Here the CDR3 DNA reads TGCGCCAGCAGCCATGAGTTGGCCAAAAACATTCAGTACTTC. It codes for CASSHELAKNIQYF.

This chain links TRBV30 with TRBJ2-5; D may be TRBD1 (6 bases). The CDR3 extends over 13 amino acids. Germline V gene sequence: CDR1 GTSNPN, CDR2 SVGIG (reference sequence). V was shortened by 5 bases and J by 5 bases, with 15 bases between the two germline ends. The CDR3 spells CAWRAGAGETQYF. CDR3 sequence (DNA): TGTGCCTGGCGAGCAGGGGCCGGGGAGACCCAGTACTTC.

The chain couples TRBV11-2 to TRBJ1-2; unclear D gene. Trimming removed 4 bases from V and 8 bases from J, with 17 bases in between. This CDR3 has 14 residues. CDR1 is SGHAT and CDR2 is FQNNGV in the germline V gene. CDR3 loop: CASSSLREFLGYTF. DNA for the CDR3: TGTGCCAGCAGCTCCCTTAGGGAGTTTTTGGGCTACACCTTC.

Only one count was recorded for this clone. V usage is TRBV19 and J usage is TRBJ2-3; D is possibly TRBD1 (7 bases). The V and J ends lost 4 bases and 3 bases respectively, with 11 bases between them. The length of the CDR3 is 14 residues. Germline-derived CDR1 and CDR2 are LNHDA and SQIVND (reference sequence). The CDR3: CASSTPGGTDTQYF. CDR3 bases: TGTGCCAGTAGTACCCCAGGGGGGACAGATACGCAGTATTTT.

Regarding this clone: A read error may account for a junction end that differs from germline. The genes are TRBV19 and TRBJ2-7, with 13 positions matching TRBD2. CDR1 and CDR2 (germline): LNHDA, SQIVND (reference sequence). CDR3 length: 16 residues. CDR3 sequence reads: CASSKEGLAGNYEQYF. CDR3 bases: TGTGCCAGTAGTAAGGAGGGACTAGCGGGGAACTACGAGCAGTATTTC.